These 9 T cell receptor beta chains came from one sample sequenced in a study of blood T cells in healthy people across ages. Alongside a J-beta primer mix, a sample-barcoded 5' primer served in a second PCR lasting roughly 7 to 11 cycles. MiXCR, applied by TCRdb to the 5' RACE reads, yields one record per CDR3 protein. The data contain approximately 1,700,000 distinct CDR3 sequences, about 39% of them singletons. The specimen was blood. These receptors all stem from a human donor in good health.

The CDR3 nucleotides are TGCAGCGTCGGTATTCTTCTGGTCACAGATACGCAGTATTTT. Translated: CSVGILLVTDTQYF. The chain carries TRBV29-1 and TRBJ2-3; D uncertain. CDR3 length: 14 amino acids. Germline V CDR1 and CDR2: SQVTM, ANQGSEA. Trimming shortened V by 6 bases and J by 2 bases, and 15 bases separated the two germline ends.

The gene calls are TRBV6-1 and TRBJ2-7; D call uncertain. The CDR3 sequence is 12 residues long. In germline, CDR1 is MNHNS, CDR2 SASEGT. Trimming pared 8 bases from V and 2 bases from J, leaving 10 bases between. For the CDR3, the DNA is TGTGCCAGCGGAAGCTATGCCTACGAGCAGTACTTC. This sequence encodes CASGSYAYEQYF.

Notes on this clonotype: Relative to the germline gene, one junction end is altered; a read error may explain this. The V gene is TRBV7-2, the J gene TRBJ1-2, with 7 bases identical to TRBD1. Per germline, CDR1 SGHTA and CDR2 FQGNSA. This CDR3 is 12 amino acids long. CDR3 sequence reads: CAGRERGLRYTF. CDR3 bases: TGTGCCGGCAGAGAGAGGGGGCTTCGATACACCTTC.

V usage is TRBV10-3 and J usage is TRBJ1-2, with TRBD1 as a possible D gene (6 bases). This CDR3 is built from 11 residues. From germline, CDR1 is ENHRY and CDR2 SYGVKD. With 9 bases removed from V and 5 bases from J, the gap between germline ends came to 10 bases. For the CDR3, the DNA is TGTGCCATACAGGGTTTTTATGGCTACACCTTC. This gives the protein CAIQGFYGYTF.

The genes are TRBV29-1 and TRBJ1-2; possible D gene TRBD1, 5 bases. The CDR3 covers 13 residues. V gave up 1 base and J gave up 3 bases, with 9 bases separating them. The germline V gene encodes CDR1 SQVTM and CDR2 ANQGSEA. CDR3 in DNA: TGCAGCGTTGAAGGGGGGTACTACTATGGCTACACCTTC. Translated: CSVEGGYYYGYTF.

For the CDR3, the DNA is TGTGCCAGCAGTTGGCTGACCTCCTACGAGCAGTACTTC. Encoded protein: CASSWLTSYEQYF. V gene TRBV7-2 combines with J gene TRBJ2-7, with D hard to call. Germline CDR1 SGHTA, CDR2 FQGNSA. The length of the CDR3 is 13 residues. V lost 6 bases and J lost 0, with 9 bases in between.

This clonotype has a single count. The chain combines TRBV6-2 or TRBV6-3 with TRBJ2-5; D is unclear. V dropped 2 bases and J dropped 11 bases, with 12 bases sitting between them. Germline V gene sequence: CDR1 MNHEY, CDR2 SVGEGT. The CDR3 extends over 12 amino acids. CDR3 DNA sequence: TGTGCCAGCAGTTACGTACGGAATGAGCAGTACTTC. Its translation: CASSYVRNEQYF.

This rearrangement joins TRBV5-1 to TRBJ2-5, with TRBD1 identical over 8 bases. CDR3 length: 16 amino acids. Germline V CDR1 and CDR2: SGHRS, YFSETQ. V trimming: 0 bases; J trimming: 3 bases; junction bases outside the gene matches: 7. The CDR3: CASSLGGQALKETQYF. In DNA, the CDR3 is TGCGCCAGCAGCTTGGGGGGACAGGCCTTGAAAGAGACCCAGTACTTC. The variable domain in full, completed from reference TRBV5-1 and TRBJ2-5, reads KAGVTQTPRYLIKTRGQQVTLSCSPISGHRSVSWYQQTPGQGLQFLFEYFSETQRNKGNFPGRFSGRQFSNSRSEMNVSTLELGDSALYLCASSLGGQALKETQYFGPGTRLLVL.

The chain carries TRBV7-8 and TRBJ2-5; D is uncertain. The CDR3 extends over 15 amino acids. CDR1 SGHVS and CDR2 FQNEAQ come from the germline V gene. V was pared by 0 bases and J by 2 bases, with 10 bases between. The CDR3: CASSLARLLQETQYF. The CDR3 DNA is TGTGCCAGCAGCTTAGCGCGGCTGCTACAAGAGACCCAGTACTTC.